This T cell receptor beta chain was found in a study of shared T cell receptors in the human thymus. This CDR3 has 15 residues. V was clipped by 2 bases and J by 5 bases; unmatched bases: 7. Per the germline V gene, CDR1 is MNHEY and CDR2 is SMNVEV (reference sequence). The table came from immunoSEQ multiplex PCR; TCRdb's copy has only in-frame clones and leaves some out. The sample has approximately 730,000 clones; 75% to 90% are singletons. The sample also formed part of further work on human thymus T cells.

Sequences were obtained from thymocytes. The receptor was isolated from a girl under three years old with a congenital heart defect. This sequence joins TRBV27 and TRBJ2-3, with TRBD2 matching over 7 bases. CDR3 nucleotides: TGTGCCAGCAGTTTAACGTTGGGGGGGGGAGATACGCAGTATTTT. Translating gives CASSLTLGGGDTQYF.